Following are 16 T cell receptor beta chains from one sample sequenced in a study of shared clonotypes between healthy human individuals. The assay was immunoSEQ multiplex PCR, and TCRdb's table has in-frame clones only and misses some. The data contain roughly 2.2 million clones, approximately 95% of them singletons. The source material was naive CD4+ T cells from PBMCs. Documented subset: CD45RA+ positively selected. The receptors were sampled from a man aged 18 to 35 in good health. Some clones in this sample may be carry-over from other donors' samples.

For this clone: Other DNA sequences in the same sample also yield this CDR3. The chain recombines TRBV5-1 with TRBJ2-5; no firm D call. The CDR3 is 12 amino acids. V was shortened by 2 bases and J by 5 bases, with 7 bases between the two germline ends. Germline V CDR1 and CDR2: SGHRS, YFSETQ. The CDR3 spells CASSLALETQYF. The CDR3 DNA is TGCGCCAGCAGCTTAGCCCTGGAGACCCAGTACTTC.

The chain has TRBV11-2 and TRBJ1-1, with 7 positions matching TRBD1. CDR1 and CDR2 (germline): SGHAT, FQNNGV. This CDR3 spans 17 amino acids. The J segment lost 0 bases and the V segment lost 4 bases, leaving 11 bases of the junction unmatched. The CDR3 loop reads CASSYTAGQAMNTEAFF. In nucleotides, the CDR3 is TGTGCCAGCAGCTACACCGCCGGACAGGCGATGAACACTGAAGCTTTCTTT.

The gene calls are TRBV19 and TRBJ2-7; 7 nucleotides align to TRBD1. Germline V gene sequence: CDR1 LNHDA, CDR2 SQIVND (reference sequence). Trimming cost V 4 bases and J 1 base; bases outside gene matches: 4. The CDR3 loop spans 14 amino acids. The CDR3 nucleotides are TGTGCCAGTAGTACCCGACAGGGATCCTACGAGCAGTACTTC. Translating gives CASSTRQGSYEQYF.

This clone was detected only once. The gene calls are TRBV28 and TRBJ2-7; no reliable D call. This CDR3 spans 12 amino acids. Germline CDR1 MDHEN, CDR2 SYDVKM. V was cut by 5 bases and J by 10 bases, with 15 bases left in between. CDR3 bases: TGTGCCAGCAGTCTCCCAGGACCCCAACAGTACTTC. Its protein product is CASSLPGPQQYF.

The chain employs TRBV6-1 and TRBJ1-5; tentative D call: TRBD1 (5 bases). V was cut by 7 bases and J by 10 bases, with 14 bases left in between. The germline V gene encodes CDR1 MNHNS and CDR2 SASEGT. The CDR3 runs to 12 residues. The DNA of the CDR3 is TGTGCCAGCACCACATGGGGGGGACCCCAGCATTTT. This sequence encodes CASTTWGGPQHF.

V is TRBV5-1 and J is TRBJ2-7, with 9 bases identical to TRBD1. Germline values: CDR1 SGHRS, CDR2 YFSETQ. The CDR3 runs to 14 residues. Trimming removed 5 bases from V and 4 bases from J; junction bases left unmatched: 7. Here the CDR3 reads CASSRGQGEYEQYF. In DNA, the CDR3 is TGCGCCAGCAGTCGGGGACAGGGAGAGTACGAGCAGTACTTC.

The V call is TRBV12-5, the J call TRBJ1-1, with D unresolved. The CDR3 totals 12 residues. Trimming removed 4 bases at V and 4 bases at J, with 7 bases between. Germline loops: CDR1 LGHNT, CDR2 FRNRAP. The CDR3 reads CASGYGGTEAFF. The CDR3 coding sequence is TGTGCTAGTGGTTATGGCGGCACTGAAGCTTTCTTT.

V is TRBV11-2 and J is TRBJ2-3; 7 bases map to TRBD2. CDR3 length: 16 residues. The V segment lost 7 bases and the J segment 4 bases; nucleotides outside the gene matches: 14. Germline V gene lookup returns CDR1 SGHAT and CDR2 FQNNGV. The DNA for the CDR3 is TGTGCCAGCACTCCCCGACTGCGGGAGTCTTCAGATACGCAGTATTTT. Protein: CASTPRLRESSDTQYF.

The chain employs TRBV28 and TRBJ1-2; 9 bases are a match to TRBD1. The V and J ends lost 5 bases and 4 bases, in that order; junction bases with no gene match: 8. CDR1 is MDHEN, CDR2 SYDVKM, per germline. The CDR3 totals 15 residues. CDR3 DNA sequence: TGTGCCAGCAGTCTTTACAGGGGGCGCGGCTATGGCTACACCTTC. This translates into CASSLYRGRGYGYTF.

V is TRBV10-3 and J is TRBJ2-3; D tentatively fits TRBD1 or TRBD2 (5 bases each). This CDR3 comprises 19 residues. The germline V gene has CDR1 ENHRY and CDR2 SYGVKD. Trimming took 10 bases from V and 0 from J, leaving 29 bases between them. CDR3 sequence: CATFNRDGLLYPSTDTQYF. The CDR3 DNA is TGTGCCACATTTAACCGGGACGGTCTGCTTTACCCTAGCACAGATACGCAGTATTTT.

The chain carries TRBV5-1 and TRBJ1-1, with 9 bases that match TRBD1. The CDR3 has 16 residues. Per germline, CDR1 SGHRS and CDR2 YFSETQ. V trimming: 4 bases; J trimming: 2 bases; junction bases outside the gene matches: 9. The CDR3 region is CASSPGDRALNTEAFF. Written as DNA, the CDR3 is TGCGCCAGCAGCCCGGGGGACAGGGCCCTTAACACTGAAGCTTTCTTT.

The V call is TRBV6-1, the J call TRBJ1-5, with D unclear. V was shortened by 3 bases and J by 0 bases, with 9 bases between the two germline ends. Germline V gives CDR1 MNHNS, CDR2 SASEGT. The CDR3 totals 15 residues. The CDR3 here is CASSEVSHSNQPQHF. For the CDR3, the DNA is TGTGCCAGCAGTGAGGTTAGTCATAGCAATCAGCCCCAGCATTTT.

The rearrangement joins TRBV15 to TRBJ2-5; 9 positions match TRBD2. This CDR3 is built from 15 residues. V shed 2 bases, J shed 1 base, and the junction held 2 bases outside the gene matches. Per the germline V gene, CDR1 is LNHNV and CDR2 is YYDKDF (reference sequence). The CDR3 reads CATSRQTSGQETQYF. The CDR3 DNA sequence: TGTGCCACCAGCAGACAGACTAGCGGCCAAGAGACCCAGTACTTC.

CDR3 protein: CASSLEFGGAEQFF. CDR3 DNA sequence: TGTGCCAGCAGCTTAGAGTTCGGGGGGGCTGAGCAGTTCTTC. This chain joins TRBV7-6 and TRBJ2-1; 8 bases agree with TRBD2. The CDR3 is 14 residues long. J was trimmed by 9 bases and V by 1 base; bases with no gene match: 5. CDR1 and CDR2 from the germline V gene are SGHVS and FNYEAQ.

J is TRBJ1-1 and V is TRBV2; D call uncertain. Germline CDR1 and CDR2: SNHLY and FYNNEI. The CDR3 spans 13 residues. Trimming left V 8 bases short and J 0 bases short, with 10 bases between. Here the CDR3 reads CASRKGLNTEAFF. Written as DNA, the CDR3 is TGTGCCAGCCGAAAAGGTTTGAACACTGAAGCTTTCTTT. The complete variable domain, with remaining parts taken from reference TRBV2 and TRBJ1-1, reads EPEVTQTPSHQVTQMGQEVILRCVPISNHLYFYWYRQILGQKVEFLVSFYNNEISEKSEIFDDQFSVERPDGSNFTLKIRSTKLEDSAMYFCASRKGLNTEAFFGQGTRLTVV.

The chain is built from TRBV30 and TRBJ1-3; D gene ambiguous. Deletions cut 0 bases from V and 3 bases from J, with 12 bases between. The CDR3 totals 15 residues. CDR1 and CDR2 (germline): GTSNPN, SVGIG (reference sequence). The CDR3 nucleotides are TGTGCCTGGAGTGTAAGAGGGCGAAGTGGAAACACCATATATTTT. This translates into CAWSVRGRSGNTIYF.